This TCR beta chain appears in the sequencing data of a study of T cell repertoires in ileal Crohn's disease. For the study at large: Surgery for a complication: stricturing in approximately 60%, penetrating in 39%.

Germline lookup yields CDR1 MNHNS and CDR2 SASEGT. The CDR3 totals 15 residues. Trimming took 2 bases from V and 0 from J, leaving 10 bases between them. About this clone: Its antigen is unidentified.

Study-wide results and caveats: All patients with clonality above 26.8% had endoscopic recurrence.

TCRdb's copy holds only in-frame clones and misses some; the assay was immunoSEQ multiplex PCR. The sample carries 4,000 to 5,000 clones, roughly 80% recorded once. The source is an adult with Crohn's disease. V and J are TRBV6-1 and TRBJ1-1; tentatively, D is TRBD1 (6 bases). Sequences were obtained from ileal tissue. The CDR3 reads CASSEQGRVNTEAFF. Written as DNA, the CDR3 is TGTGCCAGCAGTGAACAGGGGCGGGTGAACACTGAAGCTTTCTTT.